This TCR beta chain comes out of a study of blood T cell repertoires in COVID-19. Looking at the study overall: From the United States, Italy and Spain came samples of acute and convalescent COVID-19.

The CDR3 is made up of 20 amino acids. Sequencing used immunoSEQ multiplex PCR; TCRdb keeps in-frame clones, though not all of them. The sample holds 200,000 to 300,000 clones, 80% to 85% seen once. The material sequenced was peripheral blood. This sequence joins TRBV21-1 and TRBJ2-6; the D call of TRBD1 is as the table states it, not checked on the DNA. TRBV21-1 is a known pseudogene. The sequence was collected from a woman aged 55-75 years with active or convalescent COVID-19. The DNA for the CDR3 is TGTGCCAGCAGCAAAGCCATCCCCAGACGGACAGGGAACGGGGCCAACGTCCTGACTTTC. It yields the protein CASSKAIPRRTGNGANVLTF.